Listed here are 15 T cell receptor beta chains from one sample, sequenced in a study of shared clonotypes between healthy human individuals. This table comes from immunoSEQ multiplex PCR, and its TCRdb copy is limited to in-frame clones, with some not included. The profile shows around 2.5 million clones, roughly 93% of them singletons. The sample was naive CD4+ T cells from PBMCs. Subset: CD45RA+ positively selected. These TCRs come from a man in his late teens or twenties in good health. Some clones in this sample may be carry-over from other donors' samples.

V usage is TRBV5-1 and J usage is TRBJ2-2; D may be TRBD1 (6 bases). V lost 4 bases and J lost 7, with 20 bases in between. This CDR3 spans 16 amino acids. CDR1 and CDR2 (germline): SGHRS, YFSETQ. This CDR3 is CASSLYQGHNLGELFF. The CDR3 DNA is TGCGCCAGCAGCCTTTATCAGGGGCATAATCTCGGGGAGCTGTTTTTT.

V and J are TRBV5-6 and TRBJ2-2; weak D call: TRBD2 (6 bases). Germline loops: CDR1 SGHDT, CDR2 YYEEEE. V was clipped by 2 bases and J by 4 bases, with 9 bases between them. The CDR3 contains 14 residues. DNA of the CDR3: TGTGCCAGCAGCTTACTAGCCCCCACCGGGGAGCTGTTTTTT. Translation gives CASSLLAPTGELFF.

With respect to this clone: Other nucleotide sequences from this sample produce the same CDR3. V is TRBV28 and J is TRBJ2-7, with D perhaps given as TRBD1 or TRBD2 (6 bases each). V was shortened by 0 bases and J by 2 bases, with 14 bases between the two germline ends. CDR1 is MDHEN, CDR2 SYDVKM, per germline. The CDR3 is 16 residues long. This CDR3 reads CASSLWGAGGAYEQYF. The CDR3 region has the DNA TGTGCCAGCAGTTTATGGGGGGCTGGAGGGGCCTACGAGCAGTACTTC.

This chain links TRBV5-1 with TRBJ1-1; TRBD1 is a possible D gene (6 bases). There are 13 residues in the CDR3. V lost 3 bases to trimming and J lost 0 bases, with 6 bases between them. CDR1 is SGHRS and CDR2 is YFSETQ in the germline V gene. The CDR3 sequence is CASSYRVNTEAFF. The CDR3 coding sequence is TGCGCCAGCAGCTACAGGGTGAACACTGAAGCTTTCTTT. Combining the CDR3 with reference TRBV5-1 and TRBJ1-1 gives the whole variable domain KAGVTQTPRYLIKTRGQQVTLSCSPISGHRSVSWYQQTPGQGLQFLFEYFSETQRNKGNFPGRFSGRQFSNSRSEMNVSTLELGDSALYLCASSYRVNTEAFFGQGTRLTVV.

CDR3 DNA sequence: TGTGCCAGCGCTGGAAGCGGCAACCTCCATGGCTACACCTTC. This encodes CASAGSGNLHGYTF. The chain has TRBV28 and TRBJ1-2; D is ambiguous. The CDR3 contains 14 residues. The V gene lost 8 bases and the J gene lost 6 bases, with 19 bases spanning the gap. The germline gives CDR1 MDHEN, CDR2 SYDVKM.

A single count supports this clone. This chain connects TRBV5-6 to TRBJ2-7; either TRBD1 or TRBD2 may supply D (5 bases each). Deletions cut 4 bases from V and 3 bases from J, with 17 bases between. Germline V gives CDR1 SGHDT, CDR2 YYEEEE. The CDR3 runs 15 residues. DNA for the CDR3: TGTGCCAGCAGCACCCCTAGAGGGGTGGACTACGAGCAGTACTTC. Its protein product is CASSTPRGVDYEQYF.

The CDR3 spells CASSVDSGELFF. CDR3 in DNA: TGCGCCAGCAGCGTGGACAGCGGGGAGCTGTTTTTT. The chain is built from TRBV5-1 and TRBJ2-2; a possible D gene is TRBD1 (6 bases). Looked up from germline, CDR1 is SGHRS and CDR2 is YFSETQ. V lost 4 bases and J lost 7, with 8 bases in between. The length of the CDR3 is 12 residues. The full variable domain, rest sourced from reference TRBV5-1 and TRBJ2-2, is KAGVTQTPRYLIKTRGQQVTLSCSPISGHRSVSWYQQTPGQGLQFLFEYFSETQRNKGNFPGRFSGRQFSNSRSEMNVSTLELGDSALYLCASSVDSGELFFGEGSRLTVL.

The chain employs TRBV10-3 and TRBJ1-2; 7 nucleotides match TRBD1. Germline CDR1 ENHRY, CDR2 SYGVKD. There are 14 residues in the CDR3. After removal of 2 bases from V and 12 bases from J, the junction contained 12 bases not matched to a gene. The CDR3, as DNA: TGTGCCATCAGTGAGAGCACTGGGCGGACAGGAGACACCTTC. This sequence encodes CAISESTGRTGDTF.

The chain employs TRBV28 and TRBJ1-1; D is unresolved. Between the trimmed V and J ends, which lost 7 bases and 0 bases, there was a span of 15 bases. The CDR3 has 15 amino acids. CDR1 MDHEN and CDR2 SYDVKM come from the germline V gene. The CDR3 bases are TGTGCCAGCACCAACTCAGGACTTTTGAACACTGAAGCTTTCTTT. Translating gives CASTNSGLLNTEAFF.

The CDR3 protein is CASSEWGQGFDQPQHF. The CDR3, as DNA: TGTGCCAGCAGTGAATGGGGACAGGGATTCGATCAGCCCCAGCATTTT. V usage is TRBV2 and J usage is TRBJ1-5; 9 nucleotides agree with TRBD1. Germline CDR1 SNHLY, CDR2 FYNNEI. The CDR3 is 16 amino acids. Trimming removed 2 bases from V and 5 bases from J; junction bases left unmatched: 7.

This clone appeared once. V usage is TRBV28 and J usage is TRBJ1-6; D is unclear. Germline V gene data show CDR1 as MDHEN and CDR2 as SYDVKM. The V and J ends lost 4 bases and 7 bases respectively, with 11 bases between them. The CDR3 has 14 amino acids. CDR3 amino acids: CASSSWTGNSPLHF. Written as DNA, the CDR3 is TGTGCCAGCAGTTCTTGGACGGGGAATTCACCCCTCCACTTT.

The CDR3 DNA sequence: TGTGCCAGCAGCCCTAGACAGGATGCTCGCTACGAGCAGTACTTC. Protein: CASSPRQDARYEQYF. The rearrangement links TRBV9 to TRBJ2-7; tentative D call: TRBD1 (6 bases). CDR1 is SGDLS, CDR2 YYNGEE, per germline. The CDR3 covers 15 residues. Between the trimmed V and J ends, which lost 4 bases and 3 bases, there was a span of 17 bases.

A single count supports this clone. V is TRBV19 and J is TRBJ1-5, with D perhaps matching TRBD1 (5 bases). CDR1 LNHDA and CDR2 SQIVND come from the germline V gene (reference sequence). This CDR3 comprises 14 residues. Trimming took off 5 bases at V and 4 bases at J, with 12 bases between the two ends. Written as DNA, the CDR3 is TGTGCCAGTAGTCGGCAGGGAATAAATCAGCCCCAGCATTTT. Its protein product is CASSRQGINQPQHF.

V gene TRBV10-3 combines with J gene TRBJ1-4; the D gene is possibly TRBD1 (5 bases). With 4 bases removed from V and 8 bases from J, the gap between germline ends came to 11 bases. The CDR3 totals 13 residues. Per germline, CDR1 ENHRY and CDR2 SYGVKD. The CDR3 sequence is CAISVSQGEKLFF. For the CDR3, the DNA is TGTGCCATCAGTGTATCGCAGGGAGAAAAACTGTTTTTT.

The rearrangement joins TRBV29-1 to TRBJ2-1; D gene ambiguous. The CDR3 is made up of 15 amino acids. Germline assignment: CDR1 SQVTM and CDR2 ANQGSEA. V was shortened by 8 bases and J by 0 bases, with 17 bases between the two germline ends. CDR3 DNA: TGCAGCATAAGAGGCCATCAGAGCTCCTACAATGAGCAGTTCTTC. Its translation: CSIRGHQSSYNEQFF.